This T cell receptor (beta chain) appears in the sequencing data of a study of cytomegalovirus exposure and HLA in healthy donors. Concerning this clone: Its antigen is currently unknown.

The study, taken as a whole, reports: There were about 160 TCR beta chains listed as cytomegalovirus-associated.

Amplification used 60 Vbeta primers and 13 Jbeta primers. Data came from immunoSEQ multiplex PCR; TCRdb stores just in-frame clones and leaves some out. Here the sample table reports around 97,000 clones. There are 13 residues in the CDR3. CDR1 is MRHNA, CDR2 SNTAGT, per germline. Trimming stripped 5 bases from V and 1 base from J, with 8 bases between. This TCR was recovered from a man aged 40-50 years in good health and CMV-seronegative. Sample: PBMCs. This chain joins TRBV6-4 and TRBJ2-5, with D maybe TRBD1 (6 bases). CDR3 sequence: CASSPTGQETQYF. In DNA form, the CDR3 reads TGTGCCAGCAGTCCGACAGGCCAAGAGACCCAGTACTTC.